This T cell receptor (beta chain) was captured in a study of blood T cells in healthy people across ages. General study points: Comparison with aged donors showed that long-lived donors had more naive CD4+ cells and higher diversity.

For the second PCR, which ran for 7 to 11 cycles, a sample-barcoded 5' primer and a J-beta primer mix were used. Each CDR3 protein is one row after TCRdb ran MiXCR on the 5' RACE reads. The table has around 1.7 million distinct CDR3 sequences, about 28% seen once. This clonotype was detected only a few times. Its antigen is not identified. Germline CDR1 SGHTA, CDR2 FQGTGA. V lost 5 bases and J lost 4, with 17 bases in between. The CDR3 runs 15 residues. This TCR came from a woman aged 25 to 45 in good health. The sequencing sample was made of blood. The chain links TRBV7-3 to TRBJ2-5; possible D gene TRBD2, 7 bases. As DNA, the CDR3 is TGTGCCAGCAGCCTGGGCGGGGGCAAGAGAGAGACCCAGTACTTC. Encoded protein: CASSLGGGKRETQYF.